A selection of T cell receptor beta chains follows, all from one sample in a study of T cells in Graves' hyperthyroidism and ophthalmopathy. Using its own MiXCR run on the multiplex PCR reads, TCRdb lists one record per CDR3 protein. The repertoire holds around 480,000 distinct CDR3 sequences, with under 15% as singletons. The sample was blood. The receptors originated from a woman aged 18-35 years with Graves' hyperthyroidism. CDR3s include the opening cysteine and the closing phenylalanine or tryptophan. Each record gives: clone size, D gene, V gene, J gene, CDR3 protein, CDR3 DNA. A D gene is named only where the DNA matches it firmly. Clone size is given for some rows only: seen once, a few or many times, or a class if the clone is expanded.

clone_size: many
d_call: NA
v_call: TRBV11-3
j_call: TRBJ1-2
cdr3_aa: CASSSRAEPLATLF
cdr3_nt: TGTGCCAGCAGCTCCCGCGCAGAACCTTTGGCTACCCTCTTC

clone_size: NA
d_call: TRBD1
v_call: TRBV5-4
j_call: TRBJ1-2
cdr3_aa: CASSSGQGYRNGYTF
cdr3_nt: TGTGCCAGCAGCTCAGGACAGGGATATCGTAATGGCTACACCTTC

clone_size: many
d_call: TRBD2
v_call: TRBV29-1
j_call: TRBJ2-5
cdr3_aa: CSVGLAGETQYF
cdr3_nt: TGCAGCGTAGGACTAGCGGGAGAGACCCAGTACTTC

clone_size: few
d_call: TRBD1
v_call: TRBV3-1
j_call: TRBJ2-2
cdr3_aa: CASSHIPGQGPYPGELFF
cdr3_nt: TGTGCCAGCAGCCACATACCCGGACAGGGTCCGTACCCCGGGGAGCTGTTTTTT

clone_size: few
d_call: TRBD2
v_call: TRBV12-3/TRBV12-4
j_call: TRBJ2-4
cdr3_aa: CASSRPSGSGNIQYF
cdr3_nt: TGTGCCAGCAGCCGACCTAGCGGGAGTGGTAACATTCAGTACTTC

clone_size: few
d_call: NA
v_call: TRBV5-8
j_call: TRBJ1-1
cdr3_aa: CASSFDWGGEAFF
cdr3_nt: TGTGCCAGCAGCTTCGACTGGGGAGGCGAAGCTTTCTTT

clone_size: NA
d_call: NA
v_call: TRBV9
j_call: TRBJ1-6
cdr3_aa: CASSVTDSGYRAGSPLHF
cdr3_nt: TGTGCCAGCAGCGTAACCGATAGCGGGTACAGGGCTGGGTCACCCCTCCACTTT

clone_size: many
d_call: TRBD2
v_call: TRBV12-3/TRBV12-4
j_call: TRBJ2-7
cdr3_aa: CATRAGGINEQYF
cdr3_nt: TGTGCCACCAGAGCGGGGGGGATAAACGAGCAGTACTTC

clone_size: many
d_call: NA
v_call: TRBV12-3/TRBV12-4
j_call: TRBJ2-3
cdr3_aa: CASSWATTDTQYF
cdr3_nt: TGTGCCAGCAGTTGGGCAACCACAGATACGCAGTATTTT

clone_size: many
d_call: NA
v_call: TRBV12-3/TRBV12-4
j_call: TRBJ1-2
cdr3_aa: CASSFGDWGYGYTF
cdr3_nt: TGTGCCAGCAGTTTTGGGGACTGGGGCTATGGCTACACCTTC

clone_size: once
d_call: TRBD2
v_call: TRBV9
j_call: TRBJ2-5
cdr3_aa: CASSQALAGARETQYF
cdr3_nt: TGTGCCAGCAGCCAAGCTCTAGCGGGAGCTAGAGAGACCCAGTACTTC

clone_size: many
d_call: NA
v_call: TRBV3-1
j_call: TRBJ2-5
cdr3_aa: CASSQDVVGGGRETQYF
cdr3_nt: TGTGCCAGCAGCCAAGATGTGGTAGGAGGAGGGCGGGAGACCCAGTACTTC

clone_size: NA
d_call: TRBD2
v_call: TRBV27
j_call: TRBJ2-5
cdr3_aa: CASGGRTSGRALEETQYF
cdr3_nt: TGTGCCAGCGGGGGTCGGACTAGCGGGAGGGCGCTGGAAGAGACCCAGTACTTC

clone_size: many
d_call: TRBD1
v_call: TRBV11-2
j_call: TRBJ1-1
cdr3_aa: CASSETGRNTEAFF
cdr3_nt: TGTGCCAGCAGCGAGACAGGGCGGAACACTGAAGCTTTCTTT

clone_size: few
d_call: NA
v_call: TRBV27
j_call: TRBJ2-1
cdr3_aa: CASSGTPQGHEQFF
cdr3_nt: TGTGCCAGCAGCGGGACACCTCAAGGCCATGAGCAGTTCTTC

clone_size: many
d_call: TRBD1
v_call: TRBV5-1
j_call: TRBJ1-1
cdr3_aa: CASSLGGTGGTEAFF
cdr3_nt: TGCGCCAGCAGCTTGGGGGGGACAGGGGGCACTGAAGCTTTCTTT

clone_size: many
d_call: NA
v_call: TRBV2
j_call: TRBJ1-1
cdr3_aa: CASSEQGGLGTEAFF
cdr3_nt: TGTGCCAGCAGTGAACAGGGCGGGTTGGGCACTGAAGCTTTCTTT

clone_size: NA
d_call: TRBD1
v_call: TRBV10-3
j_call: TRBJ1-4
cdr3_aa: CAISEWTGPNEKLFF
cdr3_nt: TGTGCCATCAGTGAGTGGACAGGGCCTAATGAAAAACTGTTTTTT

clone_size: NA
d_call: NA
v_call: TRBV7-3
j_call: TRBJ1-2
cdr3_aa: CASSATYRDAYGYTF
cdr3_nt: TGTGCCAGCAGCGCGACGTACAGGGATGCCTATGGCTACACCTTC

clone_size: many
d_call: NA
v_call: TRBV2
j_call: TRBJ1-1
cdr3_aa: CASSDTGNTEAFF
cdr3_nt: TGTGCCAGCAGTGATACAGGGAACACTGAAGCTTTCTTT

clone_size: many
d_call: NA
v_call: TRBV12-3/TRBV12-4
j_call: TRBJ2-5
cdr3_aa: CASRSPGTAETQYF
cdr3_nt: TGTGCCAGCAGATCTCCGGGGACGGCGGAGACCCAGTACTTC

clone_size: NA
d_call: NA
v_call: TRBV29-1
j_call: TRBJ2-5
cdr3_aa: CSVDDRTDVKTQYF
cdr3_nt: TGCAGCGTTGACGACAGGACGGATGTCAAGACCCAGTACTTC

clone_size: many
d_call: NA
v_call: TRBV12-3/TRBV12-4
j_call: TRBJ1-1
cdr3_aa: CASRRQENTEAFF
cdr3_nt: TGTGCCAGCAGAAGACAAGAGAACACTGAAGCTTTCTTT

clone_size: many
d_call: TRBD2
v_call: TRBV3-1
j_call: TRBJ2-7
cdr3_aa: CASSQEGGRAYEQYF
cdr3_nt: TGTGCCAGCAGCCAAGAAGGCGGGAGGGCCTACGAGCAGTACTTC

clone_size: NA
d_call: NA
v_call: TRBV2
j_call: TRBJ1-2
cdr3_aa: CASRDIGGRGKYGYTF
cdr3_nt: TGTGCCAGCAGGGACATTGGAGGCCGGGGGAAATATGGCTACACCTTC

clone_size: many
d_call: NA
v_call: TRBV19
j_call: TRBJ1-5
cdr3_aa: CASSIAPESNQPQHF
cdr3_nt: TGTGCCAGTAGTATTGCTCCGGAAAGCAATCAGCCCCAGCATTTT

clone_size: NA
d_call: NA
v_call: TRBV28
j_call: TRBJ2-4
cdr3_aa: CASSRGDLSKNIQYF
cdr3_nt: TGTGCCAGCAGTAGGGGAGATCTCTCCAAAAACATTCAGTACTTC

clone_size: many
d_call: TRBD2
v_call: TRBV7-9
j_call: TRBJ2-3
cdr3_aa: CASSSGTSGSGAQYF
cdr3_nt: TGTGCCAGCAGCTCCGGGACTAGCGGGAGTGGTGCGCAGTATTTT

clone_size: few
d_call: NA
v_call: TRBV27
j_call: TRBJ1-1
cdr3_aa: CASSLRLGQNTEAFF
cdr3_nt: TGTGCCAGCAGTTTACGATTAGGGCAAAACACTGAAGCTTTCTTT

clone_size: few
d_call: TRBD1
v_call: TRBV2
j_call: TRBJ1-2
cdr3_aa: CASGEGQGSYGYTF
cdr3_nt: TGTGCCAGCGGTGAGGGACAGGGAAGCTATGGCTACACCTTC

clone_size: NA
d_call: NA
v_call: TRBV3-1
j_call: TRBJ2-2
cdr3_aa: CASSQPGDGTGELFF
cdr3_nt: TGTGCCAGCAGCCAACCGGGGGATGGCACCGGGGAGCTGTTTTTT

clone_size: few
d_call: TRBD2
v_call: TRBV15
j_call: TRBJ2-3
cdr3_aa: CAVGLAGEVDTQYF
cdr3_nt: TGTGCCGTGGGACTAGCGGGAGAGGTAGATACGCAGTATTTT

clone_size: many
d_call: TRBD1
v_call: TRBV19
j_call: TRBJ1-1
cdr3_aa: CATSQGPGAFF
cdr3_nt: TGTGCCACGTCACAGGGGCCAGGGGCTTTCTTT

clone_size: few
d_call: TRBD1
v_call: TRBV13
j_call: TRBJ2-3
cdr3_aa: CASSARDRGDTDTQYF
cdr3_nt: TGTGCCAGCAGCGCCCGGGACAGGGGAGACACAGATACGCAGTATTTT

clone_size: NA
d_call: TRBD2
v_call: TRBV12-5
j_call: TRBJ2-2
cdr3_aa: CASGLVRLAGGPMDGELFF
cdr3_nt: TGTGCTAGTGGTTTGGTCCGACTAGCGGGAGGGCCAATGGACGGGGAGCTGTTTTTT

clone_size: many
d_call: NA
v_call: TRBV27
j_call: TRBJ1-1
cdr3_aa: CASLPRRVLRAGTEAFF
cdr3_nt: TGTGCCAGCCTTCCCCGCCGGGTCCTTCGGGCAGGCACTGAAGCTTTCTTT

clone_size: many
d_call: NA
v_call: TRBV19
j_call: TRBJ1-2
cdr3_aa: CASSMFHGFEGYTF
cdr3_nt: TGTGCCAGTAGTATGTTTCATGGCTTCGAGGGCTACACCTTC

clone_size: few
d_call: TRBD1
v_call: TRBV29-1
j_call: TRBJ2-1
cdr3_aa: CSVHDRALSYNEQFF
cdr3_nt: TGCAGCGTCCACGACAGGGCACTCTCCTACAATGAGCAGTTCTTC

clone_size: many
d_call: NA
v_call: TRBV30
j_call: TRBJ1-5
cdr3_aa: CAWSGNRHQPQHF
cdr3_nt: TGTGCCTGGAGTGGGAACAGACATCAGCCCCAGCATTTT

clone_size: many
d_call: TRBD2
v_call: TRBV7-3
j_call: TRBJ2-2
cdr3_aa: CASSLGRLAGTGELFF
cdr3_nt: TGTGCCAGCAGCTTAGGGCGCCTAGCGGGCACCGGGGAGCTGTTTTTT

clone_size: once
d_call: TRBD2
v_call: TRBV4-1
j_call: TRBJ2-1
cdr3_aa: CASSSLGGSNNEQFF
cdr3_nt: TGCGCCAGCAGCTCCCTGGGCGGGAGTAACAATGAGCAGTTCTTC

clone_size: many
d_call: NA
v_call: TRBV7-2
j_call: TRBJ2-1
cdr3_aa: CASSLSRRVQFF
cdr3_nt: TGTGCCAGCAGCTTAAGTCGGAGAGTGCAGTTCTTC

clone_size: few
d_call: NA
v_call: TRBV9
j_call: TRBJ1-5
cdr3_aa: CASSGGGSAQPQHF
cdr3_nt: TGTGCCAGCAGCGGAGGGGGGTCCGCTCAGCCCCAGCATTTT

clone_size: NA
d_call: NA
v_call: TRBV9
j_call: TRBJ2-1
cdr3_aa: CASSVAPTRLNEQFF
cdr3_nt: TGTGCCAGCAGCGTAGCCCCCACTAGACTGAATGAGCAGTTCTTC

clone_size: few
d_call: NA
v_call: TRBV7-6
j_call: TRBJ1-6
cdr3_aa: CASSLRGQYNSLLHF
cdr3_nt: TGTGCCAGCAGCTTACGCGGACAGTATAATTCACTCCTCCACTTT

clone_size: NA
d_call: NA
v_call: TRBV7-2
j_call: TRBJ2-7
cdr3_aa: CASSSTRLPLYEQYF
cdr3_nt: TGTGCCAGCAGCTCGACACGACTCCCTCTCTACGAGCAGTACTTC

clone_size: NA
d_call: TRBD2
v_call: TRBV19
j_call: TRBJ2-1
cdr3_aa: CASSIGGRGLYNEQFF
cdr3_nt: TGTGCCAGTAGTATAGGCGGGAGGGGGTTATACAATGAGCAGTTCTTC

clone_size: many
d_call: TRBD2
v_call: TRBV13
j_call: TRBJ2-3
cdr3_aa: CASSRSAGSTDTQYF
cdr3_nt: TGTGCCAGCAGCCGTTCAGCGGGAAGCACAGATACGCAGTATTTT

clone_size: few
d_call: TRBD2
v_call: TRBV12-5
j_call: TRBJ2-1
cdr3_aa: CASGPRAGAVGTSPYNEQFF
cdr3_nt: TGTGCTAGTGGCCCAAGAGCGGGAGCGGTGGGGACGAGCCCCTACAATGAGCAGTTCTTC

clone_size: many
d_call: NA
v_call: TRBV18
j_call: TRBJ2-1
cdr3_aa: CASSPGAINEQFF
cdr3_nt: TGTGCCAGCTCACCAGGGGCAATCAATGAGCAGTTCTTC

clone_size: NA
d_call: NA
v_call: TRBV20-1
j_call: TRBJ2-5
cdr3_aa: CSARVHLEETQYF
cdr3_nt: TGCAGTGCTAGGGTGCATTTAGAAGAGACCCAGTACTTC

clone_size: many
d_call: NA
v_call: TRBV12-3/TRBV12-4
j_call: TRBJ2-3
cdr3_aa: CASSLVAGDTQYF
cdr3_nt: TGTGCCAGCAGTTTAGTGGCGGGAGATACGCAGTATTTT

clone_size: NA
d_call: TRBD2
v_call: TRBV3-1
j_call: TRBJ2-1
cdr3_aa: CASSQDVSGGPYSYNEQFF
cdr3_nt: TGTGCCAGCAGCCAAGATGTATCGGGAGGGCCCTACTCCTACAATGAGCAGTTCTTC

clone_size: many
d_call: TRBD2
v_call: TRBV27
j_call: TRBJ2-3
cdr3_aa: CASSVTSGRAVTDTQYF
cdr3_nt: TGTGCCAGCAGTGTCACTAGCGGGAGGGCCGTGACAGATACGCAGTATTTT

clone_size: few
d_call: TRBD1
v_call: TRBV5-1
j_call: TRBJ1-3
cdr3_aa: CASSRTGWGNTIYF
cdr3_nt: TGCGCCAGCAGCCGGACAGGGTGGGGAAACACCATATATTTT

clone_size: many
d_call: NA
v_call: TRBV11-2
j_call: TRBJ2-3
cdr3_aa: CASSLTWGGYTDTQYF
cdr3_nt: TGTGCCAGCAGCTTAACTTGGGGGGGCTACACAGATACGCAGTATTTT

clone_size: few
d_call: NA
v_call: TRBV6-5
j_call: TRBJ1-5
cdr3_aa: CASSYSGTARPQHF
cdr3_nt: TGTGCCAGCAGTTACTCGGGAACAGCGCGGCCCCAGCATTTT

clone_size: NA
d_call: TRBD2
v_call: TRBV7-8
j_call: TRBJ2-2
cdr3_aa: CASSRGGGLSNTGELFF
cdr3_nt: TGTGCCAGCAGCCGTGGGGGAGGGCTTTCAAACACCGGGGAGCTGTTTTTT

clone_size: many
d_call: TRBD2
v_call: TRBV7-3
j_call: TRBJ2-1
cdr3_aa: CASSLSPSGPYNEQFF
cdr3_nt: TGTGCCAGCAGCTTATCGCCTAGCGGACCCTACAATGAGCAGTTCTTC

clone_size: many
d_call: NA
v_call: TRBV19
j_call: TRBJ1-2
cdr3_aa: CASSPTFDRNYGYTF
cdr3_nt: TGTGCCAGTAGTCCAACTTTCGACAGGAACTATGGCTACACCTTC